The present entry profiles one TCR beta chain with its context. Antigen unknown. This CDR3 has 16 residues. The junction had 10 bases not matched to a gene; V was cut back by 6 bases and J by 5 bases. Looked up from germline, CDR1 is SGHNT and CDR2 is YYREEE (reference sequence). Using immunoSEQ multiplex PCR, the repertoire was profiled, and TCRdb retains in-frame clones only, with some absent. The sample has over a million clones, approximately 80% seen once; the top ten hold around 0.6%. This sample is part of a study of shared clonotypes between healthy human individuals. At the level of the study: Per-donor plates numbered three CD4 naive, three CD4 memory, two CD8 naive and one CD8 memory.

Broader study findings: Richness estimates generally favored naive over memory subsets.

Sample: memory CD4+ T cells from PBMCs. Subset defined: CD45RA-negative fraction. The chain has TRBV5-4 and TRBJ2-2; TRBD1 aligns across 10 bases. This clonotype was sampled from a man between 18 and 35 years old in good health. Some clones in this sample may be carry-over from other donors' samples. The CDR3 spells CASTPPPGQGTGELFF. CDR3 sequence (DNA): TGTGCCAGCACCCCACCGCCGGGACAGGGGACCGGGGAGCTGTTTTTT.